The 21 T cell receptor beta chains below were found in one sample sequenced in a study of long-term antiretroviral therapy in people with HIV. immunoSEQ v3.0 was run at survey level. Libraries were prepared by immunoSEQ multiplex PCR; TCRdb keeps only in-frame clonotypes and omits some of them. Altogether some 35,000 clones are present, under 90% being singletons, with the ten largest covering roughly 7.3%. The sample consisted of unsorted PBMCs, taken 0.4 years before starting antiretroviral therapy. These receptors were collected from a man younger than 35 with HIV.

The J gene is TRBJ2-5, the V gene TRBV2; the D is unclear. The CDR3 contains 11 residues. V was shortened by 4 bases and J by 4 bases, with 4 bases between the two germline ends. In germline, CDR1 is SNHLY, CDR2 FYNNEI. CDR3 residues: CASSVAETQYF. CDR3 nucleotide sequence: TGTGCCAGCAGTGTAGCAGAGACCCAGTACTTC.

The genes are TRBV2 and TRBJ1-1; 7 bases are a match to TRBD1. Germline loops: CDR1 SNHLY, CDR2 FYNNEI. V gave up 7 bases and J gave up 6 bases; unmatched junction bases: 8. CDR3 size: 13 residues. The CDR3 bases are TGTGCCAGCAACTCGGACAGGAAATCTGAAGCTTTCTTT. This gives the protein CASNSDRKSEAFF.

The gene calls are TRBV7-3 and TRBJ2-7; perhaps D is TRBD1 or TRBD2 (5 bases each). The V gene's germline CDR1 is SGHTA and CDR2 FQGTGA. V lost 2 bases and J 0 bases, leaving 11 bases between the germline ends. CDR3 length equals 15 residues. CDR3 protein: CASSLRDGSSYEQYF. CDR3 DNA sequence: TGTGCCAGCAGCTTACGGGACGGAAGCTCCTACGAGCAGTACTTC.

The V and J genes are TRBV27 and TRBJ1-3; D is unresolved. V was pared by 1 base and J by 4 bases, with 5 bases between. Germline V gives CDR1 MNHEY, CDR2 SMNVEV (reference sequence). The CDR3 contains 13 residues. The CDR3 DNA follows: TGTGCCAGCAGTTTATGGTGGGGAAACACCATATATTTT. Encoded protein: CASSLWWGNTIYF.

The rearrangement uses TRBV11-2 and TRBJ1-2; no firm D call. Trimming took off 2 bases at V and 3 bases at J, with 10 bases between the two ends. CDR1 and CDR2 from the germline V gene are SGHAT and FQNNGV. The CDR3 has 14 residues. The CDR3 protein is CASSLRLDHYGYTF. The CDR3, as DNA: TGTGCCAGCAGCTTACGGCTCGATCACTATGGCTACACCTTC.

V gene TRBV2 combines with J gene TRBJ1-1; 7 bases agree with TRBD1. V dropped 6 bases and J dropped 3; count of bases not matched to a gene: 7. The germline gives CDR1 SNHLY, CDR2 FYNNEI. The CDR3 consists of 14 residues. The CDR3 DNA is TGTGCCAGCAGGGTAAGACAGGGTTACACTGAAGCTTTCTTT. It translates to CASRVRQGYTEAFF.

This chain links TRBV9 with TRBJ2-2; D is undetermined. The germline V gene has CDR1 SGDLS and CDR2 YYNGEE. Deletions cut 4 bases from V and 6 bases from J, with 28 bases between. The CDR3 is made up of 19 amino acids. The CDR3 spells CASSHNPAVGTLRAGELFF. As DNA, the CDR3 is TGTGCCAGCAGCCATAACCCCGCGGTGGGCACACTACGGGCCGGGGAGCTGTTTTTT.

In DNA, the CDR3 is TGTGCCAGCAGCCCTAGCGGGACCGGGGAGCTGTTTTTT. This encodes CASSPSGTGELFF. The chain has TRBV7-2 and TRBJ2-2; the match to TRBD2 covers 8 bases. Losses at the gene ends were 5 bases for V and 5 bases for J; bases not matched to a gene: 1. Per germline, CDR1 SGHTA and CDR2 FQGNSA. The CDR3 totals 13 residues.

J is TRBJ1-2 and V is TRBV30; D is unresolved. Germline assignment: CDR1 GTSNPN and CDR2 SVGIG (reference sequence). The CDR3 contains 12 residues. CDR3 sequence reads: CALEWGNYGYTF. The CDR3 DNA sequence: TGTGCGCTCGAGTGGGGAAACTATGGCTACACCTTC.

The genes are TRBV4-2 and TRBJ1-5; D unresolved. There are 15 residues in the CDR3. Trimming pared 5 bases from V and 1 base from J, leaving 12 bases between. Germline CDR1 is LGHNA and CDR2 is YNFKEQ. The CDR3 sequence: CASSSNRGSNQPQHF. CDR3 DNA sequence: TGTGCCAGCAGCTCCAACCGGGGAAGCAATCAGCCCCAGCATTTT.

V usage is TRBV21-1 and J usage is TRBJ1-1. TRBV21-1 is termed a pseudogene. The CDR3 runs to 15 residues. DNA for the CDR3: TGTGCCAGCAGCCAGAGGAAAGTTGGGGGGACTGAAGCTTTCTTT. It encodes CASSQRKVGGTEAFF.

V usage is TRBV7-8 and J usage is TRBJ2-6; maybe TRBD1 (5 bases). Trimming pared 5 bases from V and 0 bases from J, leaving 14 bases between. Germline CDR1 SGHVS, CDR2 FQNEAQ. The CDR3 has 17 amino acids. The CDR3 DNA reads TGTGCCAGCAGCCCCGGTTGGGGCCCCTCTGGGGCCAACGTCCTGACTTTC. Its protein is CASSPGWGPSGANVLTF.

V and J are TRBV5-6 and TRBJ1-2; D not certain. The V end lost 4 bases, the J end lost 8 bases, and 15 bases lay between the germline ends. Germline V gene lookup returns CDR1 SGHDT and CDR2 YYEEEE. CDR3 length equals 13 residues. As DNA, the CDR3 is TGTGCCAGCAGCCCCCGAAGGTCGAGCGGCTACACCTTC. Translated, it gives CASSPRRSSGYTF.

V is TRBV30 and J is TRBJ1-6, with D unresolved. Germline assignment: CDR1 GTSNPN and CDR2 SVGIG (reference sequence). This CDR3 has 16 residues. The ends were cut back, 2 bases at V and 0 bases at J, with 11 bases in the middle. CDR3 loop: CAWSPPTGSYNSPLHF. The CDR3 DNA reads as TGTGCCTGGAGTCCCCCGACGGGCTCCTATAATTCACCCCTCCACTTT.

The chain links TRBV19 to TRBJ2-2; D possibly corresponds to TRBD1 (6 bases). The CDR3 loop spans 14 amino acids. The ends were cut back, 5 bases at V and 1 base at J, with 8 bases in the middle. Germline V gene lookup returns CDR1 LNHDA and CDR2 SQIVND (reference sequence). The CDR3 region is CASSETGNTGELFF. CDR3 nucleotide sequence: TGTGCCAGTAGTGAGACAGGGAACACCGGGGAGCTGTTTTTT.

The gene calls are TRBV7-9 and TRBJ2-4; the D is unclear. Trimming pared 5 bases from V and 0 bases from J, leaving 11 bases between. In germline, CDR1 is SEHNR, CDR2 FQNEAQ (reference sequence). CDR3 size: 15 residues. The CDR3 nucleotides read TGTGCCAGCAGCGTGGCAGACTTAGCCAAAAACATTCAGTACTTC. This translates into CASSVADLAKNIQYF.

The chain links TRBV5-4 to TRBJ1-5; D remains ambiguous. This CDR3 comprises 16 residues. Germline CDR1 is SGHNT and CDR2 is YYREEE (reference sequence). Trimming took 1 base from V and 4 from J, leaving 15 bases between them. This CDR3 reads CASSLFRRAINQPQHF. DNA for the CDR3: TGTGCCAGCAGCTTGTTTCGGAGGGCGATAAATCAGCCCCAGCATTTT.

V usage is TRBV6-1 and J usage is TRBJ1-4, with D hard to call. Trimming shortened V by 2 bases and J by 1 base, and 8 bases separated the two germline ends. Germline values: CDR1 MNHNS, CDR2 SASEGT. This CDR3 region has 15 residues. CDR3 protein: CASSERWGTNEKLFF. In DNA, the CDR3 is TGTGCCAGCAGTGAACGATGGGGAACTAATGAAAAACTGTTTTTT.

V usage is TRBV19 and J usage is TRBJ2-7, with 8 bases matching TRBD2. The V and J ends lost 6 bases and 6 bases, in that order; junction bases with no gene match: 4. CDR3 length: 12 amino acids. CDR1 and CDR2 (germline): LNHDA, SQIVND (reference sequence). The CDR3 region has the DNA TGTGCCAGTAGCTACACTAGCGGCGAGCAGTACTTC. Its translation is CASSYTSGEQYF.

The V and J genes are TRBV29-1 and TRBJ2-7, with TRBD1 matching over 7 bases. The germline V gene has CDR1 SQVTM and CDR2 ANQGSEA. The CDR3 has 14 residues. V lost 4 bases, J lost 2 bases, and 8 bases stayed unmatched. The CDR3 spells CSVGPRQGAYEQYF. Here the CDR3 DNA reads TGCAGCGTTGGCCCGAGACAGGGCGCCTACGAGCAGTACTTC.

This chain joins TRBV7-9 and TRBJ2-7; the D gene is possibly TRBD1 (6 bases). Germline loops: CDR1 SEHNR, CDR2 FQNEAQ (reference sequence). Trimming left V 3 bases short and J 5 bases short, with 17 bases between. There are 15 residues in the CDR3. The chain's CDR3 is CASSFSTGTKDEQYF. The DNA of the CDR3 is TGTGCCAGCAGCTTCTCTACTGGGACAAAGGACGAGCAGTACTTC.